This is a list of T cell receptor beta chains from one sample in a study of neoadjuvant anti-PD-1 for oral cavity cancer. The method was immunoSEQ multiplex PCR; TCRdb's version includes in-frame clones alone and lacks a portion of them. The data hold 7,200 or so clones, with around 74% observed a single time. Material: PBMCs, obtained before nivolumab (anti-PD-1) treatment. The origin of the receptors is a person between 40 and 80 years old with oral cavity squamous cell carcinoma. Both conserved end residues are part of each CDR3. Each record gives: CDR3 protein, CDR3 DNA, clone size, V gene, CDR3 length, D gene, J gene. A D gene is named only where the DNA matches it firmly. Part of the rows lack a size; the others show once, few, many or a class for expanded clones.

CDR3 protein: CASSFPRSGGGHNEQFF; CDR3 DNA: TGTGCCAGCAGTTTCCCCAGGAGCGGGGGGGGCCACAATGAGCAGTTCTTC; clone size: once; V gene: TRBV27; CDR3 length: 17; D gene: TRBD2; J gene: TRBJ2-1
CDR3 protein: CASGARSYNEQFF; CDR3 DNA: TGTGCCAGCGGGGCTCGGTCCTACAATGAGCAGTTCTTC; clone size: once; V gene: TRBV9; CDR3 length: 13; D gene: .; J gene: TRBJ2-1
CDR3 protein: CASIRDRAGEQFF; CDR3 DNA: TGTGCCAGCATTCGGGACAGGGCCGGTGAGCAGTTCTTC; clone size: .; V gene: TRBV6-1; CDR3 length: 13; D gene: TRBD1; J gene: TRBJ2-1
CDR3 protein: CASSFRQGSQETQYF; CDR3 DNA: TGTGCCAGCAGCTTCCGACAGGGTTCCCAAGAGACCCAGTACTTC; clone size: few; V gene: TRBV7-9; CDR3 length: 15; D gene: TRBD1; J gene: TRBJ2-5
CDR3 protein: CAVKPGPGTDTQYF; CDR3 DNA: TGTGCCGTAAAACCGGGACCTGGCACAGATACGCAGTATTTT; clone size: once; V gene: TRBV19; CDR3 length: 14; D gene: .; J gene: TRBJ2-3
CDR3 protein: CASSFRGPSYEQYF; CDR3 DNA: TGTGCCAGCAGCTTCAGGGGGCCGAGCTACGAGCAGTACTTC; clone size: .; V gene: TRBV11-2; CDR3 length: 14; D gene: TRBD1; J gene: TRBJ2-7
CDR3 protein: CASSPSQLRAVEGYTF; CDR3 DNA: TGCGCCAGCAGCCCTTCACAGCTCAGGGCCGTTGAGGGCTACACCTTC; clone size: .; V gene: TRBV4-3; CDR3 length: 16; D gene: .; J gene: TRBJ1-2
CDR3 protein: CATKTGRYTEAFF; CDR3 DNA: TGTGCCACCAAAACAGGGAGGTACACTGAAGCTTTCTTT; clone size: few; V gene: TRBV2; CDR3 length: 13; D gene: .; J gene: TRBJ1-1
CDR3 protein: CASRRRDRRYEQYF; CDR3 DNA: TGTGCCAGCCGCCGCCGGGACAGAAGGTACGAGCAGTACTTC; clone size: .; V gene: TRBV6-5; CDR3 length: 14; D gene: TRBD1; J gene: TRBJ2-7
CDR3 protein: CASSESTGGVNEQFF; CDR3 DNA: TGTGCCAGCAGTGAATCAACAGGGGGGGTAAATGAGCAGTTCTTC; clone size: .; V gene: TRBV25-1; CDR3 length: 15; D gene: .; J gene: TRBJ2-1
CDR3 protein: CASSSGGSSGNTIYF; CDR3 DNA: TGTGCCAGCAGCTCAGGAGGCAGCTCTGGAAACACCATATATTTT; clone size: .; V gene: TRBV9; CDR3 length: 15; D gene: .; J gene: TRBJ1-3
CDR3 protein: CASSYRDRYSPLHF; CDR3 DNA: TGTGCCAGCAGTTACCGGGACAGATATTCACCCCTCCACTTT; clone size: .; V gene: TRBV6-6; CDR3 length: 14; D gene: TRBD1; J gene: TRBJ1-6
CDR3 protein: CASKDRGLNTEAFF; CDR3 DNA: TGCGCCAGCAAGGATAGAGGGCTGAACACTGAAGCTTTCTTT; clone size: .; V gene: TRBV5-1; CDR3 length: 14; D gene: .; J gene: TRBJ1-1
CDR3 protein: CASSFGQGAHNEQFF; CDR3 DNA: TGTGCCAGCAGTTTCGGACAGGGGGCCCACAATGAGCAGTTCTTC; clone size: .; V gene: TRBV6-6; CDR3 length: 15; D gene: TRBD1; J gene: TRBJ2-1
CDR3 protein: CANQGEPGYEQYF; CDR3 DNA: TGTGCCAACCAGGGCGAACCGGGCTACGAGCAGTACTTC; clone size: .; V gene: TRBV25-1; CDR3 length: 13; D gene: .; J gene: TRBJ2-7
CDR3 protein: CASSAEGVVEKLFF; CDR3 DNA: TGTGCCAGCAGCGCAGAGGGGGTTGTTGAAAAACTGTTTTTT; clone size: .; V gene: TRBV9; CDR3 length: 14; D gene: .; J gene: TRBJ1-4
CDR3 protein: CASSITGGHEQYF; CDR3 DNA: TGTGCCAGTAGTATCACAGGGGGCCACGAGCAGTACTTC; clone size: .; V gene: TRBV19; CDR3 length: 13; D gene: TRBD1; J gene: TRBJ2-7
CDR3 protein: CASSTTVSSYEQYF; CDR3 DNA: TGTGCCAGCAGCACGACCGTTAGCTCCTACGAGCAGTACTTC; clone size: .; V gene: TRBV5-6; CDR3 length: 14; D gene: .; J gene: TRBJ2-7
CDR3 protein: CATSRDHRGESYTF; CDR3 DNA: TGTGCCACCAGCAGAGATCACCGTGGGGAGAGCTACACCTTC; clone size: few; V gene: TRBV15; CDR3 length: 14; D gene: .; J gene: TRBJ1-2
CDR3 protein: CASSEGKEQYF; CDR3 DNA: TGCGCCAGCAGTGAGGGCAAAGAGCAGTACTTC; clone size: .; V gene: TRBV10-1; CDR3 length: 11; D gene: .; J gene: TRBJ2-7
CDR3 protein: CASSQELPSNYGYTF; CDR3 DNA: TGCGCCAGCAGCCAAGAATTACCCAGTAACTATGGCTACACCTTC; clone size: .; V gene: TRBV4-3; CDR3 length: 15; D gene: .; J gene: TRBJ1-2
CDR3 protein: CASSLTSGGAHEQYF; CDR3 DNA: TGCGCCAGCAGCCTGACTAGCGGGGGGGCCCACGAGCAGTACTTC; clone size: .; V gene: TRBV5-1; CDR3 length: 15; D gene: TRBD2; J gene: TRBJ2-7
CDR3 protein: CAWSRGTEAFF; CDR3 DNA: TGTGCCTGGAGTAGGGGCACTGAAGCTTTCTTT; clone size: .; V gene: TRBV30; CDR3 length: 11; D gene: .; J gene: TRBJ1-1
CDR3 protein: CASSPLGALGEQYF; CDR3 DNA: TGTGCCAGCAGCCCGCTCGGGGCTTTGGGGGAGCAGTACTTC; clone size: .; V gene: TRBV7-2; CDR3 length: 14; D gene: .; J gene: TRBJ2-7
CDR3 protein: CASRDREVGQPQHF; CDR3 DNA: TGTGCCAGTAGGGACAGGGAAGTTGGTCAGCCCCAGCATTTT; clone size: .; V gene: TRBV19; CDR3 length: 14; D gene: TRBD1; J gene: TRBJ1-5
CDR3 protein: CASSSAVGPQGYTF; CDR3 DNA: TGTGCCAGCAGTTCGGCAGTGGGGCCACAAGGCTACACCTTC; clone size: few; V gene: TRBV6-6; CDR3 length: 14; D gene: .; J gene: TRBJ1-2
CDR3 protein: CASSVHHTNTGELFF; CDR3 DNA: TGTGCCAGCAGCGTACATCATACGAACACCGGGGAGCTGTTTTTT; clone size: .; V gene: TRBV9; CDR3 length: 15; D gene: .; J gene: TRBJ2-2
CDR3 protein: CASSQSSGLYNEQFF; CDR3 DNA: TGTGCCAGCAGCCAGAGTAGCGGGTTGTACAATGAGCAGTTCTTC; clone size: once; V gene: TRBV4-2; CDR3 length: 15; D gene: TRBD2; J gene: TRBJ2-1
CDR3 protein: CASSARDRGDSEAFF; CDR3 DNA: TGTGCCAGCAGCGCGAGGGACAGGGGTGACTCTGAAGCTTTCTTT; clone size: few; V gene: TRBV7-9; CDR3 length: 15; D gene: TRBD1; J gene: TRBJ1-1
CDR3 protein: CASSQDQETQYF; CDR3 DNA: TGTGCCAGCAGTCAGGACCAAGAGACCCAGTACTTC; clone size: once; V gene: TRBV6-5; CDR3 length: 12; D gene: .; J gene: TRBJ2-5
CDR3 protein: CASRGTRGNTGELFF; CDR3 DNA: TGTGCCAGCAGGGGAACGAGGGGCAATACCGGGGAGCTGTTTTTT; clone size: .; V gene: TRBV9; CDR3 length: 15; D gene: .; J gene: TRBJ2-2
CDR3 protein: CATRPDRDTLYEQYF; CDR3 DNA: TGTGCCACCAGACCAGACCGGGACACACTTTACGAGCAGTACTTC; clone size: .; V gene: TRBV15; CDR3 length: 15; D gene: .; J gene: TRBJ2-7
CDR3 protein: CATGQGNSPLHF; CDR3 DNA: TGTGCCACGGGACAGGGTAATTCACCCCTCCACTTT; clone size: few; V gene: TRBV10-3; CDR3 length: 12; D gene: TRBD1; J gene: TRBJ1-6
CDR3 protein: CASSIGYMNTEAFF; CDR3 DNA: TGTGCCAGTAGTATAGGGTACATGAACACTGAAGCTTTCTTT; clone size: few; V gene: TRBV19; CDR3 length: 14; D gene: .; J gene: TRBJ1-1
CDR3 protein: CASSPLGQAQPQHF; CDR3 DNA: TGTGCCAGTAGTCCGCTGGGACAGGCTCAGCCCCAGCATTTT; clone size: few; V gene: TRBV19; CDR3 length: 14; D gene: TRBD1; J gene: TRBJ1-5
CDR3 protein: CSAGRERGYTF; CDR3 DNA: TGCAGTGCTGGCAGGGAGAGGGGCTACACCTTC; clone size: .; V gene: TRBV20-1; CDR3 length: 11; D gene: .; J gene: TRBJ1-2
CDR3 protein: CASTNSGPQHF; CDR3 DNA: TGTGCCAGTACCAACTCTGGACCCCAGCATTTT; clone size: .; V gene: TRBV19; CDR3 length: 11; D gene: .; J gene: TRBJ1-5
CDR3 protein: CASSQGRPGNNEQFF; CDR3 DNA: TGCGCCAGCAGCCAAGGGCGCCCAGGGAACAATGAGCAGTTCTTC; clone size: .; V gene: TRBV4-3; CDR3 length: 15; D gene: .; J gene: TRBJ2-1
CDR3 protein: CASSLITTGALNTGELFF; CDR3 DNA: TGCGCCAGCAGCTTGATAACCACAGGGGCCCTAAACACCGGGGAGCTGTTTTTT; clone size: few; V gene: TRBV5-1; CDR3 length: 18; D gene: TRBD1; J gene: TRBJ2-2
CDR3 protein: CASNGDQPQHF; CDR3 DNA: TGTGCCAGCAACGGGGATCAGCCCCAGCATTTT; clone size: .; V gene: TRBV21-1; CDR3 length: 11; D gene: .; J gene: TRBJ1-5
CDR3 protein: CASSAEIANTGELFF; CDR3 DNA: TGTGCCAGCAGTGCTGAGATCGCGAACACCGGGGAGCTGTTTTTT; clone size: .; V gene: TRBV6-4; CDR3 length: 15; D gene: .; J gene: TRBJ2-2
CDR3 protein: CASSQATGGRTEAFF; CDR3 DNA: TGCGCCAGCAGCCAAGCAACAGGGGGCCGAACTGAAGCTTTCTTT; clone size: .; V gene: TRBV4-3; CDR3 length: 15; D gene: TRBD1; J gene: TRBJ1-1
CDR3 protein: CASSQDSGSYNEQFF; CDR3 DNA: TGCGCCAGCAGCCAAGATTCGGGGTCCTACAATGAGCAGTTCTTC; clone size: .; V gene: TRBV4-1; CDR3 length: 15; D gene: .; J gene: TRBJ2-1
CDR3 protein: CASRRRLGQGEDTQYF; CDR3 DNA: TGTGCCAGCAGGAGGAGGCTGGGACAGGGGGAAGATACGCAGTATTTT; clone size: .; V gene: TRBV25-1; CDR3 length: 16; D gene: TRBD1; J gene: TRBJ2-3
CDR3 protein: CASSLGTRAPVIEAFF; CDR3 DNA: TGCGCCAGCAGCTTGGGAACCCGGGCCCCGGTCATTGAAGCTTTCTTT; clone size: .; V gene: TRBV5-1; CDR3 length: 16; D gene: .; J gene: TRBJ1-1
CDR3 protein: CASSPGTVNTGELFF; CDR3 DNA: TGTGCCAGCAGTCCCGGGACTGTAAACACCGGGGAGCTGTTTTTT; clone size: .; V gene: TRBV2; CDR3 length: 15; D gene: .; J gene: TRBJ2-2
CDR3 protein: CASSMEGGAYNEQFF; CDR3 DNA: TGTGCCAGTAGTATGGAAGGGGGCGCCTACAATGAGCAGTTCTTC; clone size: .; V gene: TRBV19; CDR3 length: 15; D gene: TRBD1; J gene: TRBJ2-1
CDR3 protein: CASDRDGTNQPQHF; CDR3 DNA: TGTGCCAGTGACAGGGACGGGACCAATCAGCCCCAGCATTTT; clone size: few; V gene: TRBV28; CDR3 length: 14; D gene: TRBD1; J gene: TRBJ1-5
CDR3 protein: CASSLSDYNEQFF; CDR3 DNA: TGTGCCAGCAGCTTATCCGATTACAATGAGCAGTTCTTC; clone size: once; V gene: TRBV7-2; CDR3 length: 13; D gene: .; J gene: TRBJ2-1
CDR3 protein: CASTYNSVTYEQYF; CDR3 DNA: TGTGCCAGCACATATAACAGCGTTACCTACGAGCAGTACTTC; clone size: once; V gene: TRBV6-6; CDR3 length: 14; D gene: .; J gene: TRBJ2-7
CDR3 protein: CASSPRRVGDTEAFF; CDR3 DNA: TGTGCCAGCTCCCCCCGCAGGGTTGGAGACACTGAAGCTTTCTTT; clone size: few; V gene: TRBV27; CDR3 length: 15; D gene: .; J gene: TRBJ1-1
CDR3 protein: CSVADDIGAFF; CDR3 DNA: TGCAGCGTAGCGGACGATATTGGTGCTTTCTTT; clone size: few; V gene: TRBV29-1; CDR3 length: 11; D gene: .; J gene: TRBJ1-1
CDR3 protein: CASSSLTGTGNTEAFF; CDR3 DNA: TGTGCCAGCAGTTCCTTGACCGGGACAGGGAACACTGAAGCTTTCTTT; clone size: few; V gene: TRBV27; CDR3 length: 16; D gene: TRBD1; J gene: TRBJ1-1
CDR3 protein: CASSSVTTTGELFF; CDR3 DNA: TGTGCCAGCAGCTCCGTTACTACCACCGGGGAGCTGTTTTTT; clone size: once; V gene: TRBV7-7; CDR3 length: 14; D gene: .; J gene: TRBJ2-2